This T cell receptor beta chain was recorded in a study of T cells after yellow fever vaccination. TCRdb re-derived calls from the 5' RACE reads in MiXCR, one entry per CDR3 protein. The sample lists some 240,000 distinct CDR3 sequences; roughly 3.3% were seen once. V dropped 4 bases and J dropped 6 bases, with 12 bases sitting between them. Germline values: CDR1 KGHSY, CDR2 FQNENV. The CDR3 extends over 13 amino acids. Here the sequenced sample was CD4+ T cells sorted from PBMCs, taken 10 days after the yellow fever booster vaccination. The rearrangement links TRBV16 to TRBJ1-1, with a tentative D call TRBD1 (6 bases). The receptor was derived from a man in his late teens or twenties who received the YFV17D yellow fever vaccine. CDR3 in DNA: TGTGCCAGCAGCCGTCAGGGGAGTGCTGAAGCTTTCTTT. It yields the protein CASSRQGSAEAFF.